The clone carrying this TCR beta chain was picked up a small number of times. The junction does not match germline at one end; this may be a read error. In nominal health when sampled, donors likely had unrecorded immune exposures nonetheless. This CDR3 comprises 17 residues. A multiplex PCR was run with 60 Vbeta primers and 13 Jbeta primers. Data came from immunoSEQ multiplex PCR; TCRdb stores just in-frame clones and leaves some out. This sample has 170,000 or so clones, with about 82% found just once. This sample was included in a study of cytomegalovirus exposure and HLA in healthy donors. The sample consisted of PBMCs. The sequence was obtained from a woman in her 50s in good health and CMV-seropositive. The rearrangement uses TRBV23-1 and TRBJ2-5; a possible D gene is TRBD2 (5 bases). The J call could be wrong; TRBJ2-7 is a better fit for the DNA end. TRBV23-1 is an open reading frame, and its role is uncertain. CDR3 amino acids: CASSQPGMAGLSSEQYF. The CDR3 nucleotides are TGCGCCAGCAGTCAACCGGGGATGGCAGGACTCTCCTCCGAGCAGTACTTC.